This note documents a single T cell receptor (beta chain) sequence. The antigen it binds to is not known. No base-level quality is on record; no much larger clone is a single base apart. This sample stems from a study of patients and donors after allogeneic stem cell transplantation (dated by TCRdb to the early 2020s). The library was made by RT-PCR. Data came from a NextSeq 550. Through fastp at Q25 and MiXCR, TCRdb rebuilt clones from the public reads, retaining in-frame beta chains. Rows are unified per CDR3 protein, each entry keeping the most common DNA and genes. This sample gives approximately 200,000 distinct CDR3 sequences in total; around two fifths of them show up just once. 9.5% to 13% of the sample belongs to the ten largest clones. From the germline V gene (reference sequence), CDR1 is DFQATT and CDR2 is SNEGSKA. V is cut by 2 bases and J by 3 bases, and the space between the germline ends is 11 bases. Including the terminal cysteine and phenylalanine, the CDR3 comprises 13 residues. Left in the record is the CDR3 DNA by itself, 39 bases read in frame from the first base.

This receptor was taken from a human donor who was either an allogeneic HSCT recipient or a stem cell or donor lymphocyte infusion donor (not recorded which). It is not recorded whose cells these are; they may come from a transplant donor. The chain couples TRBV20-1 to TRBJ2-7; the D gene is unclear. Material for sequencing was blood, either unsorted or a sorted T cell fraction (not recorded which). The CDR3 here reads CSARSTISYEQYF. The DNA reads as follows: TGCAGTGCTAGAAGTACTATTAGCTACGAGCAGTACTTC.